The T cell receptor (beta chain) described here comes from a study of T cells in Graves' hyperthyroidism and ophthalmopathy. This clonotype was recorded many times. TCR beta CDR3 sequences were amplified from RNA transcripts. TCR CDR3 regions were first amplified by RT-PCR with HTBI primers. TCRdb reanalysed the multiplex PCR reads using MiXCR and keeps one entry per CDR3 protein. Among about 52,000 distinct CDR3 sequences, about half were seen once, and the ten largest hold about 8.9%. The CDR3 is 16 amino acids. Germline loops: CDR1 LGHNA, CDR2 YNFKEQ. The junction had 5 bases not matched to a gene; V was cut back by 0 bases and J by 6 bases.

The sample taken for sequencing was blood. The V and J genes are TRBV4-2 and TRBJ1-5, with 10 bases identical to TRBD1. The receptor comes from a woman between 45 and 60 years old with Graves' ophthalmopathy. The CDR3 spells CASSQDLGTGVQPQHF. Here the CDR3 DNA reads TGTGCCAGCAGCCAAGATCTGGGGACAGGGGTTCAGCCCCAGCATTTT.